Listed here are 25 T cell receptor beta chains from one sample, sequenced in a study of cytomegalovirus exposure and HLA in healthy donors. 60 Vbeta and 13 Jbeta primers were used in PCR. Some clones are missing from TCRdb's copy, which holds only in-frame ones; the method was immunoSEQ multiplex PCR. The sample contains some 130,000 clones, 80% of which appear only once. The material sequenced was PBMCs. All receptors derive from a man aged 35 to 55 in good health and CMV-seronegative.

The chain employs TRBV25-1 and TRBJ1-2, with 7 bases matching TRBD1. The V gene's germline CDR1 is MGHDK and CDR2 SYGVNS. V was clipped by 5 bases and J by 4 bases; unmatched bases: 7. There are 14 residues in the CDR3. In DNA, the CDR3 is TGTGCCAGCAGTCAAACAGGGGTGGGCTATGGCTACACCTTC. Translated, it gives CASSQTGVGYGYTF.

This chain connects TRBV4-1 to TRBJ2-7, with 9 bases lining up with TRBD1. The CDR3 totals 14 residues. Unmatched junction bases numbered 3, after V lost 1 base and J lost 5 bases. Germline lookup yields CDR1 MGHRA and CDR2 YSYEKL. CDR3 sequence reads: CASSQVGQGDEQYF. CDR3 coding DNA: TGCGCCAGCAGCCAAGTGGGACAGGGCGACGAGCAGTACTTC.

CDR3 coding DNA: TGCAGCGTGGAACCCTCGAACACCGGGGAGCTGTTTTTT. Its translation is CSVEPSNTGELFF. The rearrangement uses TRBV29-1 and TRBJ1-3; the D is unclear. The closer fit of TRBJ2-2 to the DNA end suggests the J call may be wrong. The CDR3 loop spans 13 amino acids. From germline, CDR1 is SQVTM and CDR2 ANQGSEA.

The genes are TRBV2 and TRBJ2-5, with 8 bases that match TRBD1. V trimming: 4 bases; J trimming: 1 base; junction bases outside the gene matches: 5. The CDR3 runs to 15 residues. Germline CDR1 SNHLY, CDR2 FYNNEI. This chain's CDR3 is CASSADRERQETQYF. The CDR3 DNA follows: TGTGCCAGCAGTGCGGACAGGGAACGCCAAGAGACCCAGTACTTC.

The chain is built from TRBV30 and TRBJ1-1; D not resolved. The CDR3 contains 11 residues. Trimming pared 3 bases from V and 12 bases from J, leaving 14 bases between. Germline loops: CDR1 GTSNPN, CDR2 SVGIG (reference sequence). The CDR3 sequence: CAWSASGESFF. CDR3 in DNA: TGTGCCTGGAGCGCCTCTGGTGAGTCTTTCTTT.

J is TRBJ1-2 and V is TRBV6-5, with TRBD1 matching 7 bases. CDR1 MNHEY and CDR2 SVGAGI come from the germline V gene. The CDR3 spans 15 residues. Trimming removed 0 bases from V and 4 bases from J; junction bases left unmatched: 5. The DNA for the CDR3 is TGTGCCAGCAGTTACTCGATTTCAGGGGGCTATGGCTACACCTTC. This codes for CASSYSISGGYGYTF.

The CDR3 loop reads CASSLTSGLDTQYF. DNA of the CDR3: TGTGCCAGCAGCTTAACTAGCGGCCTTGATACGCAGTATTTT. This chain uses TRBV7-3 with TRBJ2-3; tentatively, D is TRBD2 (6 bases). The CDR3 spans 14 residues. Germline assignment: CDR1 SGHTA and CDR2 FQGTGA. The V gene lost 0 bases and the J gene lost 6 bases, with 10 bases spanning the gap.

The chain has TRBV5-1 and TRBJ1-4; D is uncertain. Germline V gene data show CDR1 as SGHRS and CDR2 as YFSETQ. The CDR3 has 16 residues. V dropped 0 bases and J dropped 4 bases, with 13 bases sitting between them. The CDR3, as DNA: TGCGCCAGCAGCTTGGGCGGGGTCGAGGGTAATGAAAAACTGTTTTTT. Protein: CASSLGGVEGNEKLFF.

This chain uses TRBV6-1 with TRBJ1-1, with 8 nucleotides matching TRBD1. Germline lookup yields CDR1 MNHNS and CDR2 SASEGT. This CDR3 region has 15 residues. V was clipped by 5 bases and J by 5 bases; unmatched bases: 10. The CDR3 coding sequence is TGTGCCAGCAGTTTACAAGGACAGGGCGGAACTGAAGCTTTCTTT. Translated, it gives CASSLQGQGGTEAFF.

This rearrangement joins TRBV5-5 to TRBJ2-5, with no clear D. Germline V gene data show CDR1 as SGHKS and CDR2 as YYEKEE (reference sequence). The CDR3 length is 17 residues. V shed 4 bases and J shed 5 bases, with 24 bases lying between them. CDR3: CASSRVIPNLGSETQYF. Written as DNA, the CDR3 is TGTGCCAGCAGCCGAGTGATACCGAATCTAGGTTCGGAGACCCAGTACTTC.

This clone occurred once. CDR3 nucleotide sequence: TGTGCCAGCAGCCGACAACTCCCGGGGGACATTCAGTACTTC. Its translation: CASSRQLPGDIQYF. V is TRBV6-1 and J is TRBJ2-4; possibly TRBD2 for D (6 bases). Germline V CDR1 and CDR2: MNHNS, SASEGT. V was shortened by 6 bases and J by 8 bases, with 17 bases between the two germline ends. The CDR3 totals 14 residues.

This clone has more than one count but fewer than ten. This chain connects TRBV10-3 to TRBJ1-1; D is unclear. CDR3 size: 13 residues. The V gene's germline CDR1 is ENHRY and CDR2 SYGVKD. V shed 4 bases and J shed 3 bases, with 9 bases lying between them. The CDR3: CAISGALDTEAFF. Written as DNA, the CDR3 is TGTGCCATCAGTGGGGCGTTGGACACTGAAGCTTTCTTT.

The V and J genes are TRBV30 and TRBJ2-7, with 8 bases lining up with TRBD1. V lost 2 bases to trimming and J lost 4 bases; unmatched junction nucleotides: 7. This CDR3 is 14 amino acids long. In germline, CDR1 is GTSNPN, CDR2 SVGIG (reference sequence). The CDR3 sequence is CAWSKGDRTYEQYF. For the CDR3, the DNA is TGTGCCTGGAGTAAGGGGGACAGGACATACGAGCAGTACTTC.

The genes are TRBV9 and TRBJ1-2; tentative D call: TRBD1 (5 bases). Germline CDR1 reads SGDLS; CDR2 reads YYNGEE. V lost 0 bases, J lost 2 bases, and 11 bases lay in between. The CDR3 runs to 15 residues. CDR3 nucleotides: TGTGCCAGCAGCGTAGGAGTGACAGTCAACTATGGCTACACCTTC. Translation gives CASSVGVTVNYGYTF.

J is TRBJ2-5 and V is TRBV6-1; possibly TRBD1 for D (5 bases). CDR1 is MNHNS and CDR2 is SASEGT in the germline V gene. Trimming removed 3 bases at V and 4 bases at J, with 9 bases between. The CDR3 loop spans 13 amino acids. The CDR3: CASSEVQGETQYF. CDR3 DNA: TGTGCCAGCAGTGAGGTTCAGGGAGAGACCCAGTACTTC.

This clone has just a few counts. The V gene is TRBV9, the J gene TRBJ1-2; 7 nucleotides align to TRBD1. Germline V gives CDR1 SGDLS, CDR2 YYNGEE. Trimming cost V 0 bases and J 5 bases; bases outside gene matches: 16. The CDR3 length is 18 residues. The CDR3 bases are TGTGCCAGCAGCGTAGGGACAGGCACAACCCTTGGTGGGTATGGCTACACCTTC. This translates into CASSVGTGTTLGGYGYTF.

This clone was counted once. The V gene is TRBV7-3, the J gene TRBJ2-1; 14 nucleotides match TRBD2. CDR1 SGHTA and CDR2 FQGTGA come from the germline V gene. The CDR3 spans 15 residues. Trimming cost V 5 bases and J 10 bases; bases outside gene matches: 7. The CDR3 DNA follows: TGTGCCAGCAGCACCGGGACTAGCGGGAGCCCCGAGCAGTTCTTC. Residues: CASSTGTSGSPEQFF.

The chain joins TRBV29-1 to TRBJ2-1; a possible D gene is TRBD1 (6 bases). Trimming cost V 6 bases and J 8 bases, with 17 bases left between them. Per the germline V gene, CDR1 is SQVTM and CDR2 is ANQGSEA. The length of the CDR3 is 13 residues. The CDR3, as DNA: TGCAGCGTACAAGGACAGCTGGGGGATGAGCAGTTCTTC. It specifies CSVQGQLGDEQFF.

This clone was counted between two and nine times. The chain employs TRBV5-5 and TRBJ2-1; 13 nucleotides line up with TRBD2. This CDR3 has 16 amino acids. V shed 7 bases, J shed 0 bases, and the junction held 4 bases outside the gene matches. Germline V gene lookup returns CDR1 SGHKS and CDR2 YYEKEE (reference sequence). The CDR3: CASLGTSGASYNEQFF. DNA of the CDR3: TGTGCCAGCTTGGGGACTAGCGGGGCCTCCTACAATGAGCAGTTCTTC.

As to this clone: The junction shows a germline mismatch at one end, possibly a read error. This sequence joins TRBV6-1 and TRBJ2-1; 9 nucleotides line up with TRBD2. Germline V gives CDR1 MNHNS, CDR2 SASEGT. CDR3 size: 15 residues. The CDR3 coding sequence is TGTGCCAGCAGGGAAGCGGGGGGCTCCTACAATGAGCAGTTCTTC. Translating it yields CASREAGGSYNEQFF.

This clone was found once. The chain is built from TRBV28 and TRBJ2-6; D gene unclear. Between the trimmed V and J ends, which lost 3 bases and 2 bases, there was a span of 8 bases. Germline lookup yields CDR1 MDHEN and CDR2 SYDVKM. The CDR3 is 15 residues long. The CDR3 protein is CASSFFAAGANVLTF. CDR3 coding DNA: TGTGCCAGCAGTTTTTTCGCGGCTGGGGCCAACGTCCTGACTTTC. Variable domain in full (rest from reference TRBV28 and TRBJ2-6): DVKVTQSSRYLVKRTGEKVFLECVQDMDHENMFWYRQDPGLGLRLIYFSYDVKMKEKGDIPEGYSVSREKKERFSLILESASTNQTSMYLCASSFFAAGANVLTFGAGSRLTVL.

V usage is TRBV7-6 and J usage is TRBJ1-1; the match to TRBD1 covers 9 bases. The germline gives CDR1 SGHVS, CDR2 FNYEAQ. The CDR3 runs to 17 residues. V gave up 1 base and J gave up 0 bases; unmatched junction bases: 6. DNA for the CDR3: TGTGCCAGCAGCTTAGATGGGACAGGGACATTGAACACTGAAGCTTTCTTT. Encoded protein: CASSLDGTGTLNTEAFF.

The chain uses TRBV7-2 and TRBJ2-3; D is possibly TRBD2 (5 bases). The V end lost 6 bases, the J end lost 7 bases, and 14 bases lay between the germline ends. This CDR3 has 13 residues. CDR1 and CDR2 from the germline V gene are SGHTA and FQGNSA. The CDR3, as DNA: TGTGCCAGCAGAAGCGGACCGGGGAATACGCAGTATTTT. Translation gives CASRSGPGNTQYF.

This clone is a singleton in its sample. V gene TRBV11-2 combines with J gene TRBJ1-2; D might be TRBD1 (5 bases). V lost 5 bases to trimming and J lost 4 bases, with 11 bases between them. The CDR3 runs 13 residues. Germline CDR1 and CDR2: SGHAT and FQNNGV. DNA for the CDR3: TGTGCCAGCAGCCCGGGTAGGGGCTATGGCTACACCTTC. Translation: CASSPGRGYGYTF.

CDR3 bases: TGTGCCAGCAGTGAACTTTTGGCGGGCGCCACAGATACGCAGTATTTT. Protein sequence: CASSELLAGATDTQYF. The chain couples TRBV2 to TRBJ2-3, with D maybe TRBD2 (5 bases). The V end lost 2 bases, the J end lost 2 bases, and 14 bases lay between the germline ends. Germline CDR1 and CDR2: SNHLY and FYNNEI. This CDR3 has 16 amino acids.